These T cell receptor beta chains were read from a single sample in a study of T cells in Graves' hyperthyroidism and ophthalmopathy. A single record per CDR3 protein comes from TCRdb applying MiXCR to the multiplex PCR reads. Here the sample spans around 500,000 distinct CDR3 sequences, roughly 14% being singletons. Sequencing was performed on blood. The source of these receptors is a woman aged 18-29 years with Graves' hyperthyroidism. The CDR3 runs from the conserved cysteine through the conserved F or W. Fields, in order: V gene, D gene, J gene, clone size, CDR3 protein, CDR3 DNA. A D gene is named only where the DNA matches it firmly. Clone sizes are given selectively: once, few, many, or a class where the clone is expanded.

TRBV12-5	NA	TRBJ1-2	many	CASGLGANYGYTF	TGTGCTAGTGGTTTGGGGGCTAACTATGGCTACACCTTC
TRBV6-1	NA	TRBJ2-1	NA	CASSGQGESNEQFF	TGTGCCAGCAGTGGACAAGGGGAAAGCAATGAGCAGTTCTTC
TRBV15	NA	TRBJ2-5	NA	CATSRDIWGSGETQYF	TGTGCCACCAGCAGAGATATTTGGGGTAGTGGGGAGACCCAGTACTTC
TRBV30	NA	TRBJ1-2	many	CAWSSGSTNYGYTF	TGTGCCTGGAGTTCGGGATCAACTAACTATGGCTACACCTTC
TRBV6-1	NA	TRBJ1-6	many	CASKLRVLPLHF	TGTGCCAGCAAGCTTCGCGTTCTACCCCTCCACTTT
TRBV9	TRBD2	TRBJ2-1	few	CASSVYGRVNNEQFF	TGTGCCAGCAGCGTCTACGGGAGGGTAAACAATGAGCAGTTCTTC
TRBV5-6	NA	TRBJ2-5	few	CASTSSGVRAMETQYF	TGTGCCAGCACCTCGTCCGGGGTAAGGGCAATGGAGACCCAGTACTTC
TRBV12-3/TRBV12-4	NA	TRBJ2-1	NA	CASSFGQNYNEQFF	TGTGCCAGCAGTTTTGGCCAAAATTACAATGAGCAGTTCTTC
TRBV27	NA	TRBJ2-7	many	CASSYGIYYEQYF	TGTGCCAGCAGTTACGGGATCTACTACGAGCAGTACTTC
TRBV6-1	NA	TRBJ2-2	many	CASKGGAVNTGELFF	TGTGCCAGCAAGGGGGGGGCCGTGAACACCGGGGAGCTGTTTTTT
TRBV5-1	TRBD2	TRBJ2-2	NA	CASSPRLAGGTAGELFF	TGCGCCAGCAGCCCACGACTAGCGGGAGGGACGGCTGGGGAGCTGTTTTTT
TRBV5-1	TRBD1	TRBJ1-1	many	CASSLEGAGTEAFF	TGCGCCAGCAGCTTGGAGGGGGCGGGCACTGAAGCTTTCTTT
TRBV11-2	NA	TRBJ2-7	NA	CASRALSEYEQYF	TGTGCCAGCAGGGCCCTCTCAGAGTACGAGCAGTACTTC
TRBV7-3	NA	TRBJ1-1	many	CASSTTANTEAFF	TGTGCCAGCAGCACGACAGCGAACACTGAAGCTTTCTTT
TRBV13	NA	TRBJ2-1	many	CASSIRQAYNEQFF	TGTGCCAGCAGCATTAGACAGGCCTACAATGAGCAGTTCTTC
TRBV20-1	NA	TRBJ1-5	NA	CSASMVGIINQPQHF	TGCAGTGCTAGTATGGTTGGGATAATCAATCAGCCCCAGCATTTT
TRBV6-1	NA	TRBJ2-3	once	CASREGKGTDTQYF	TGTGCCAGCAGGGAAGGGAAAGGGACAGATACGCAGTATTTT
TRBV5-6	TRBD2	TRBJ2-1	many	CASSQGLAKANEQFF	TGTGCCAGCAGCCAGGGACTAGCTAAGGCAAATGAGCAGTTCTTC
TRBV11-1	NA	TRBJ2-5	many	CASSLAATVQETQYF	TGTGCCAGCAGCTTAGCCGCGACGGTTCAAGAGACCCAGTACTTC
TRBV9	NA	TRBJ2-2	many	CASGGTGELFF	TGTGCCAGCGGGGGCACCGGGGAGCTGTTTTTT
TRBV4-1	NA	TRBJ1-3	NA	CASSRYSGQSLSGNTIYF	TGCGCCAGCAGCCGATATTCGGGGCAGTCGCTCTCTGGAAACACCATATATTTT
TRBV27	NA	TRBJ2-1	few	CASSFSDPNEQFF	TGTGCCAGCAGTTTTTCCGACCCCAATGAGCAGTTCTTC
TRBV5-1	TRBD1	TRBJ2-3	NA	CASSWQGARADTQYF	TGCGCCAGCAGCTGGCAGGGGGCGAGGGCAGATACGCAGTATTTT
TRBV6-4	TRBD1	TRBJ1-2	few	CASRTGEGGGYTF	TGTGCCAGCCGGACAGGGGAGGGGGGTGGCTACACCTTC
TRBV7-9	NA	TRBJ2-1	many	CASRQAVNNEQFF	TGTGCCAGCAGACAGGCGGTAAACAATGAGCAGTTCTTC
TRBV19	NA	TRBJ2-2	NA	CATRQEVNTGELFF	TGTGCCACCCGACAGGAAGTTAACACCGGGGAGCTGTTTTTT
TRBV2	TRBD1	TRBJ1-5	many	CASSDVTGAQPQHF	TGTGCCAGCAGTGATGTGACAGGGGCCCAGCCCCAGCATTTT
TRBV5-1	TRBD1	TRBJ1-6	many	CASSSNSGTDNSPLHF	TGCGCCAGCAGCTCAAACTCGGGGACAGATAATTCACCCCTCCACTTT
TRBV27	NA	TRBJ2-2	few	CASSGLPPGELFF	TGTGCCAGCAGTGGACTCCCGCCCGGGGAGCTGTTTTTT
TRBV4-1	NA	TRBJ2-1	NA	CASSNTGNYNEQFF	TGCGCCAGCAGCAATACAGGGAACTACAATGAGCAGTTCTTC
TRBV6-9	TRBD2	TRBJ2-2	NA	CASSFAGGNTGELFF	TGTGCCAGCAGTTTTGCGGGAGGGAACACCGGGGAGCTGTTTTTT
TRBV12-3/TRBV12-4	TRBD1	TRBJ2-2	many	CASKTGGTNTGELFF	TGTGCCAGCAAAACAGGGGGCACGAACACCGGGGAGCTGTTTTTT
TRBV30	NA	TRBJ2-5	many	CAWSLFGETQYF	TGTGCCTGGAGTTTATTCGGGGAGACCCAGTACTTC
TRBV6-2/TRBV6-3	NA	TRBJ2-4	NA	CASSYSSPIRIQYF	TGTGCCAGCAGTTACTCTAGCCCGATTCGGATTCAGTACTTC
TRBV12-3/TRBV12-4	TRBD1	TRBJ1-2	many	CASSLLGTGLGYTF	TGTGCCAGCAGTTTACTGGGGACAGGGCTTGGCTACACCTTC
TRBV5-1	NA	TRBJ2-5	few	CASGLEPTVSLGTQYF	TGCGCCAGCGGCTTGGAACCTACAGTCTCTCTCGGGACCCAGTACTTC
TRBV27	NA	TRBJ2-7	many	CASSPLEGGSYEQYF	TGTGCCAGCAGTCCCCTGGAGGGGGGGAGCTACGAGCAGTACTTC